This entry lists 12 T cell receptor beta chains sequenced from one sample in a study of blood T cell repertoires in COVID-19. Assay: immunoSEQ multiplex PCR; the TCRdb copy retains only in-frame clones and omits some. This sample has tens of thousands of clones; roughly 85% occur once, and the top ten carry 1.3%. The sample comprised peripheral blood. All receptors derive from an elderly woman with acute or convalescent COVID-19.

This chain links TRBV19 with TRBJ1-1; no firm D call. There are 14 residues in the CDR3. Per the germline V gene, CDR1 is LNHDA and CDR2 is SQIVND (reference sequence). The germline V and J ends were trimmed by 3 bases and 5 bases, with 13 bases remaining between them. CDR3 amino acids: CASSMRRGNTEAFF. CDR3 DNA: TGTGCCAGTAGTATGAGACGAGGAAATACTGAAGCTTTCTTT.

The chain carries TRBV7-2 and TRBJ2-5; 10 bases agree with TRBD1. The germline V gene encodes CDR1 SGHTA and CDR2 FQGNSA. Trimming cost V 7 bases and J 5 bases; bases outside gene matches: 13. CDR3 length: 16 residues. The CDR3 is CASTSPPTGGAETQYF. DNA for the CDR3: TGTGCCAGCACCTCCCCCCCGACAGGGGGCGCGGAGACCCAGTACTTC.

J is TRBJ1-4 and V is TRBV7-6; 10 bases are a match to TRBD1. Trimming at V came to 5 bases and at J to 9 bases, leaving 6 bases not matched to a gene. Looked up from germline, CDR1 is SGHVS and CDR2 is FNYEAQ. The length of the CDR3 is 14 residues. CDR3 in DNA: TGTGCCAGCAGCCAGGGACAGGGGAGGCAAAAACTGTTTTTT. Translating gives CASSQGQGRQKLFF.

The rearrangement links TRBV11-1 to TRBJ2-1, with D perhaps TRBD1 (6 bases). The CDR3 is 11 residues long. Germline CDR1 and CDR2: SGHAT and FQDESV (reference sequence). Trimming removed 5 bases from V and 10 bases from J, with 9 bases in between. The CDR3 DNA reads as TGTGCCAGCAGCCTCCAGGGGGAGCAGTTCTTC. This codes for CASSLQGEQFF.

This clone was found a few times. This rearrangement joins TRBV10-1 to TRBJ1-2; 9 bases line up with TRBD1. V was pared by 4 bases and J by 3 bases, with 6 bases of the junction left unmatched. The CDR3 is 15 amino acids. The V gene's germline CDR1 is WNHNN and CDR2 SYGVQD (reference sequence). CDR3 protein: CASSVRRQGDYGYTF. The CDR3 DNA follows: TGCGCCAGCAGTGTCAGACGACAGGGGGACTATGGCTACACCTTC.

The chain links TRBV12-3 or TRBV12-4 to TRBJ2-3; tentatively, D is TRBD2 (6 bases). V lost 9 bases and J 5 bases, leaving 9 bases between the germline ends. This CDR3 is built from 11 residues. This chain's CDR3 is CASWGGDTQYF. In DNA, the CDR3 is TGTGCCAGTTGGGGAGGAGATACGCAGTATTTT.

V and J are TRBV10-3 and TRBJ1-1, with D possibly being TRBD1 (6 bases). Germline V gene sequence: CDR1 ENHRY, CDR2 SYGVKD. CDR3 length equals 15 residues. The V end lost 3 bases, the J end lost 1 base, and 12 bases lay between the germline ends. The CDR3 DNA reads TGTGCCATCAGTGAATTACAACAGGGGAACACTGAAGCTTTCTTT. Translated, it gives CAISELQQGNTEAFF.

The chain couples TRBV30 to TRBJ2-7, with TRBD2 as a possible D gene (6 bases). V lost 8 bases, J lost 2 bases, and 13 bases lay in between. CDR3 length equals 12 residues. Germline CDR1 GTSNPN, CDR2 SVGIG (reference sequence). The CDR3 DNA reads as TGTGCCGGCTCCGGGGGAGCCTACGAGCAGTACTTC. It encodes CAGSGGAYEQYF.

The V and J genes are TRBV6-4 and TRBJ2-1, with 12 bases identical to TRBD2. The CDR3 length is 16 residues. Trimming cost V 0 bases and J 7 bases; bases outside gene matches: 4. Germline V CDR1 and CDR2: MRHNA, SNTAGT. CDR3 coding DNA: TGTGCCAGCAGTGACTCGACTAGCGGGAGTGGTAATGAGCAGTTCTTC. Translation: CASSDSTSGSGNEQFF.

The chain uses TRBV6-4 and TRBJ1-2, with a weak D call TRBD1 (5 bases). Germline V gene lookup returns CDR1 MRHNA and CDR2 SNTAGT. This CDR3 is built from 14 residues. Trimming took off 10 bases at V and 7 bases at J, with 22 bases between the two ends. Here the CDR3 DNA reads TGTGCCACCCCCTCAGGGTACCGGGGGTCTGGCTACACCTTC. Protein product: CATPSGYRGSGYTF.

This CDR3 is CASSATSGFREQFF. The CDR3 region has the DNA TGTGCCAGCAGCGCAACTTCAGGGTTTCGGGAGCAGTTCTTC. This chain links TRBV7-2 with TRBJ2-1, with D possibly TRBD1 on 5 matching bases. V gave up 5 bases and J gave up 10 bases, with 18 bases separating them. From germline, CDR1 is SGHTA and CDR2 FQGNSA. The CDR3 contains 14 residues.

The rearrangement uses TRBV7-2 and TRBJ1-4; a possible D gene is TRBD1 (5 bases). Per germline, CDR1 SGHTA and CDR2 FQGNSA. The CDR3 length is 15 residues. Trimming shortened V by 3 bases and J by 7 bases, and 15 bases separated the two germline ends. CDR3 region: CASSFDRQITEKLFF. CDR3 in DNA: TGTGCCAGCAGCTTTGATCGACAGATTACTGAAAAACTGTTTTTT.